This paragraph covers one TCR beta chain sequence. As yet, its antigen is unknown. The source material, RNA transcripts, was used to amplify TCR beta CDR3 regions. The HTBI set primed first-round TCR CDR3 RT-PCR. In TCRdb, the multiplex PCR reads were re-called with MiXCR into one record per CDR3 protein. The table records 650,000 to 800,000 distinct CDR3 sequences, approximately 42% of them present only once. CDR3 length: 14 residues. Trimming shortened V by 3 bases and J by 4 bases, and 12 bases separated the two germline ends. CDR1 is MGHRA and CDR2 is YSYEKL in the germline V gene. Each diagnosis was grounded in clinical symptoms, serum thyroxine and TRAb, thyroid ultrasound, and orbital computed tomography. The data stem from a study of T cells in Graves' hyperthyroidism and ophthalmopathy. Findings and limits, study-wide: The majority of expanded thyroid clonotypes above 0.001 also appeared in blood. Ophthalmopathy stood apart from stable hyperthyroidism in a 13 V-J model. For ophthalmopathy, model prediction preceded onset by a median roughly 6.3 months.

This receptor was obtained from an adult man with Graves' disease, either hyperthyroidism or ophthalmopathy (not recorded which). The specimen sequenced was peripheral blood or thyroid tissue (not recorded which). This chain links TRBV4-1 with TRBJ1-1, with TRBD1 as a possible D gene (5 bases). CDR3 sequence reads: CASSQGPSATEAFF. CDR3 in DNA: TGCGCCAGCAGCCAGGGACCGTCGGCCACTGAAGCTTTCTTT.